One sample yielded the 15 T cell receptor beta chains listed below, sequenced in a study of blood T cells in healthy people across ages. Next came a second PCR, run for 7 to 11 cycles, which used a sample-barcoded 5' primer along with a J-beta primer mix. TCRdb analysed the 5' RACE reads with MiXCR anew, one entry per CDR3 protein. There are roughly 1.4 million distinct CDR3 sequences in the sample; 45% to 70% occur only once, and over 5% lies in the top ten. Source material: blood. The receptors come from a man between 18 and 29 years old in good health.

The chain has TRBV29-1 and TRBJ2-7, with D tentatively TRBD2 (8 bases). Per germline, CDR1 SQVTM and CDR2 ANQGSEA. V was pared by 0 bases and J by 2 bases, with 11 bases between. CDR3 length: 14 residues. Here the CDR3 reads CSVEDSGTAYEQYF. In DNA, the CDR3 is TGCAGCGTTGAAGATAGCGGGACAGCCTACGAGCAGTACTTC.

The chain is built from TRBV6-5 and TRBJ1-3; 9 bases fit TRBD1. The ends lost 5 bases at V and 8 bases at J; junction bases unmatched: 7. Germline V lookup: CDR1 MNHEY, CDR2 SVGAGI. The length of the CDR3 is 14 residues. The chain's CDR3 is CASSMGQGRDTIYF. The CDR3 DNA is TGTGCCAGCAGTATGGGACAGGGTCGGGACACCATATATTTT.

The rearrangement joins TRBV20-1 to TRBJ1-1; tentative D call: TRBD1 (5 bases). CDR1 is DFQATT and CDR2 is SNEGSKA in the germline V gene (reference sequence). V was cut by 1 base and J by 2 bases, with 11 bases left in between. This CDR3 has 14 residues. The CDR3, as DNA: TGCAGTGCTAGAGGAGCAGGGAGAAACACTGAAGCTTTCTTT. As protein: CSARGAGRNTEAFF.

This clonotype was counted a few times. The chain links TRBV13 to TRBJ2-7; the D is unclear. Germline V gene lookup returns CDR1 PRHDT and CDR2 FYEKMQ (reference sequence). The CDR3 totals 14 residues. Trimming removed 5 bases from V and 0 bases from J, with 11 bases in between. This CDR3 is CASSVEQSSYEQYF. In nucleotides, the CDR3 is TGTGCCAGCAGCGTGGAACAGAGCTCCTACGAGCAGTACTTC.

V and J are TRBV6-1 and TRBJ2-3; possibly TRBD2 for D (6 bases). Germline assignment: CDR1 MNHNS and CDR2 SASEGT. V gave up 4 bases and J gave up 0 bases, with 14 bases separating them. The CDR3 contains 16 residues. The CDR3 loop is CASSVRLDASTDTQYF. The CDR3, as DNA: TGTGCCAGCAGTGTCCGACTAGATGCAAGCACAGATACGCAGTATTTT.

The chain has TRBV29-1 and TRBJ1-1, with 7 bases lining up with TRBD1. The length of the CDR3 is 13 residues. J gave up 1 base and V 5 bases, and 4 bases lay outside the gene matches. The germline gives CDR1 SQVTM, CDR2 ANQGSEA. CDR3 coding DNA: TGCAGCGTTTACGGGACAGCGAACACTGAAGCTTTCTTT. As protein: CSVYGTANTEAFF.

There are a few counts of this clonotype. This chain connects TRBV28 to TRBJ2-5; D uncertain. Trimming removed 6 bases at V and 5 bases at J, with 10 bases between. The CDR3 sequence is 12 residues long. Per germline, CDR1 MDHEN and CDR2 SYDVKM. In DNA form, the CDR3 reads TGTGCCAGCAGCACCGTCGTTGAGACCCAGTACTTC. This gives the protein CASSTVVETQYF.

The chain couples TRBV20-1 to TRBJ1-5; D gene ambiguous. The CDR3 consists of 14 residues. Trimming removed 6 bases at V and 2 bases at J, with 14 bases between. Germline assignment: CDR1 DFQATT and CDR2 SNEGSKA (reference sequence). The CDR3 protein is CSASGGLGNQPQHF. The CDR3 region has the DNA TGCAGTGCCAGCGGAGGATTGGGCAATCAGCCCCAGCATTTT.

The chain carries TRBV6-6 and TRBJ2-7; TRBD2 matches 8 bases. V lost 0 bases to trimming and J lost 2 bases; unmatched junction nucleotides: 3. CDR3 length: 15 residues. The germline V gene encodes CDR1 MNHNY and CDR2 SVGAGI (reference sequence). CDR3 DNA sequence: TGTGCCAGCAGTTACTCGACTAGCGAACCCTACGAGCAGTACTTC. It codes for CASSYSTSEPYEQYF.

This chain uses TRBV11-2 with TRBJ2-7, with D unclear. V gave up 4 bases and J gave up 3 bases, with 7 bases separating them. Germline-derived CDR1 and CDR2 are SGHAT and FQNNGV. There are 12 residues in the CDR3. This CDR3 reads CASSSYFYEQYF. In DNA form, the CDR3 reads TGTGCCAGCAGCTCCTACTTCTACGAGCAGTACTTC.

As to this clonotype: This may arise from a read error, as a much more abundant clone is one base away. The rearrangement links TRBV6-2 or TRBV6-3 to TRBJ1-1; D perhaps matches TRBD1 (5 bases). V dropped 6 bases and J dropped 7 bases, with 9 bases sitting between them. The CDR3 has 11 residues. Germline CDR1 and CDR2: MNHEY and SVGEGT. CDR3 residues: CASRLGGEAFF. CDR3 DNA: TGTGCCAGCAGATTGGGGGGTGAAGCTTTCTTT.

This clonotype was seen only once. This CDR3 reads CASSPLGSGSGFTDTQYF. CDR3 in DNA: TGTGCCAGCAGCCCACTTGGGAGCGGTAGCGGTTTCACAGATACGCAGTATTTT. The gene calls are TRBV14 and TRBJ2-3, with a weak D call TRBD2 (6 bases). The CDR3 sequence is 18 residues long. The ends were cut back, 4 bases at V and 2 bases at J, with 22 bases in the middle. CDR1 SGHDN and CDR2 FVKESK come from the germline V gene.

V gene TRBV7-9 combines with J gene TRBJ1-1; 7 positions match TRBD1. Trimming removed 5 bases from V and 3 bases from J; junction bases left unmatched: 21. The CDR3 runs 19 residues. CDR1 and CDR2 (germline): SEHNR, FQNEAQ (reference sequence). Here the CDR3 DNA reads TGTGCCAGCAGCCCACAAACGGGAGGGGGGACCAGGGGGGACACTGAAGCTTTCTTT. This encodes CASSPQTGGGTRGDTEAFF.

J is TRBJ2-7 and V is TRBV20-1, with D tentatively TRBD1 (6 bases). CDR1 is DFQATT, CDR2 SNEGSKA, per germline (reference sequence). The CDR3 covers 15 residues. The V gene lost 3 bases and the J gene lost 3 bases, with 18 bases spanning the gap. Here the CDR3 DNA reads TGCAGTGCTAGTGGGTGGGGGCAAGACAACTACGAGCAGTACTTC. It is translated as CSASGWGQDNYEQYF.

The V call is TRBV20-1, the J call TRBJ2-7; D gene unclear. Trimming left V 0 bases short and J 11 bases short, with 11 bases between. Germline CDR1 is DFQATT and CDR2 is SNEGSKA (reference sequence). This CDR3 spans 11 amino acids. CDR3 in amino acids: CSARDHLREYF. In DNA form, the CDR3 reads TGCAGTGCTAGAGATCATCTGAGAGAGTACTTC.